This record concerns one T cell receptor (beta chain) sequence. The data originate from a study of T cell changes during pregnancy in multiple sclerosis. Trimming pared 4 bases from V and 8 bases from J, leaving 17 bases between. Germline V gives CDR1 MDHEN, CDR2 SYDVKM. The CDR3 consists of 14 residues. Here immunoSEQ multiplex PCR was the method, and the copy in TCRdb shows in-frame clones only, minus some. The sample records 64,000 or so clones, 92% being singletons. The chain uses TRBV28 and TRBJ1-2; no definite D call. The specimen was peripheral blood, collected in the first trimester of pregnancy. The receptor comes from a female donor with multiple sclerosis, enrolled in a pregnancy study. CDR3 loop: CASSYGYPTGGYTF. As DNA, the CDR3 is TGTGCCAGCAGTTATGGGTATCCTACGGGGGGCTACACCTTC.